The rows below give T cell receptor beta chains drawn from one sample of a study of CD8+CD57+ T cells in acquired aplastic anemia. TCRdb ran MiXCR on the reads and lists one entry per CDR3 protein. The table includes some 200,000 distinct CDR3 sequences, around 32% detected once. The sequenced sample was sorted CD4+, CD8+, or CD8+CD57+ T cells (not recorded which) from PBMCs. These receptors all come from a human donor in good health, serving as a control. CDR3s include the opening cysteine and the closing phenylalanine or tryptophan. The D gene is left open where the match is weak. Rows give clone size only sometimes, using once, few, many, or a class for an expanded clone.

>14|TRBJ1-6|TRBV2|.|TRBD1
CASSVLQGTSPLHF
TGTGCCAGCAGTGTTTTACAGGGGACTTCACCCCTCCACTTT
>15|TRBJ2-7|TRBV20-1|many|TRBD2
CSARGGSGRASEQYF
TGCAGTGCTAGGGGGGGGAGCGGGAGGGCCTCCGAGCAGTACTTC
>12|TRBJ2-7|TRBV29-1|.|.
CSVETGSHEQYF
TGCAGCGTTGAAACAGGGTCTCACGAGCAGTACTTC
>14|TRBJ2-2|TRBV2|many|TRBD1
CASMGTVNTGELFF
TGTGCCAGCATGGGGACAGTTAACACCGGGGAGCTGTTTTTT
>16|TRBJ2-3|TRBV9|many|.
CASSVTGTLFLDTQYF
TGTGCCAGCAGCGTGACCGGGACACTTTTTCTCGATACGCAGTATTTT
>12|TRBJ1-1|TRBV14|many|.
CASSQGARSAFF
TGTGCCAGCAGCCAAGGGGCGAGGAGCGCTTTCTTT
>16|TRBJ1-1|TRBV24-1|many|TRBD1
CATSDSTGVKRPVAFF
TGTGCCACCAGTGACTCGACAGGGGTTAAGCGCCCTGTAGCTTTCTTT
>15|TRBJ2-1|TRBV20-1|.|.
CSASRDSSSYNEQFF
TGCAGTGCTAGTCGGGACTCTAGCTCCTACAATGAGCAGTTCTTC
>16|TRBJ1-6|TRBV6-1|.|.
CASSRPGSSYNSPLHF
TGTGCCAGCAGTCGGCCAGGATCCTCCTATAATTCACCCCTCCACTTT
>13|TRBJ1-2|TRBV30|.|.
CAWEEVRAAGYTF
TGTGCCTGGGAAGAGGTCCGGGCGGCTGGCTACACCTTC
>12|TRBJ1-2|TRBV2|many|.
CASRSGAYGYTF
TGTGCCAGCAGATCTGGGGCCTATGGCTACACCTTC
>13|TRBJ2-2|TRBV10-1|.|.
CASSDTGVGELSF
TGCGCCAGCAGTGATACGGGAGTCGGGGAGCTGTCTTTT
>13|TRBJ2-7|TRBV6-1|many|TRBD2
CASRGGITYEQYF
TGTGCCAGCAGGGGGGGGATCACCTACGAGCAGTACTTC
>12|TRBJ2-3|TRBV20-1|many|.
CSARGDTDTQYF
TGCAGTGCTAGAGGAGACACAGATACGCAGTATTTT
>17|TRBJ1-6|TRBV5-1|many|TRBD1
CASSLAGDSYYNSPLHF
TGCGCCAGCAGCTTGGCCGGGGACAGCTACTATAATTCACCCCTCCACTTT
>12|TRBJ2-3|TRBV20-1|many|TRBD1
CSARATGGAQYF
TGCAGTGCTAGAGCAACAGGGGGAGCGCAGTATTTT
>14|TRBJ2-7|TRBV6-6|many|TRBD2
CASSYAGGKYEQYF
TGTGCCAGCAGTTACGCGGGGGGAAAATACGAGCAGTACTTC
>14|TRBJ1-1|TRBV2|few|.
CASSFQGLNTEAFF
TGTGCCAGCAGTTTTCAGGGGCTGAACACTGAAGCTTTCTTT
>16|TRBJ1-4|TRBV10-2|.|.
CASSGPKGGSLEKLFF
TGCGCCAGCAGTGGCCCAAAGGGAGGGAGTCTCGAAAAACTGTTTTTT
>15|TRBJ2-1|TRBV29-1|.|TRBD2
CSVVQLAGGLGEQFF
TGCAGCGTTGTACAGCTAGCGGGGGGGCTGGGTGAGCAGTTCTTC
>13|TRBJ2-7|TRBV10-3|.|.
CASSFGRGDEQYF
TGTGCCAGCAGTTTTGGGCGCGGAGACGAGCAGTACTTC
>12|TRBJ2-7|TRBV25-1|.|.
CASSPSWDEQYF
TGTGCCAGCAGCCCAAGCTGGGACGAGCAGTACTTC